The clone carrying this TCR beta chain occurred many times. Conversion of TCR transcripts into cDNA relied on 5'RACE template switching, which added a universal primer site and UMIs. Using its own MiXCR run on the 5' RACE reads, TCRdb lists one record per CDR3 protein. The table includes roughly 11,000 distinct CDR3 sequences, 5.8% detected once. The sample originates from a study of T cells after yellow fever vaccination. Whole-study context: Any fraction with a low cell number was prepared using SMART-Seq v4 Ultra Low Input. Study-level results: Subsequent to the booster, the majority of primary-vaccination clones reappeared (about 97% CD4, around 85% CD8). Practically every clonotype that responded to the vaccine could not be detected in sorted memory subsets on day 0.

The CDR3 loop spans 16 amino acids. V gave up 0 bases and J gave up 5 bases, with 14 bases separating them. Germline CDR1 LGHDT, CDR2 YNNKEL (reference sequence). The origin of this receptor is a man aged 25 to 45 who received the YFV17D yellow fever vaccine. This chain uses TRBV3-1 with TRBJ2-1; no clear D gene. Sequenced here: PBMCs, either bulk or a sorted T-cell subset (CD4+, CD8+, memory, or dextramer-sorted; not recorded which), sampled on the day of the yellow fever booster vaccination. CDR3 DNA: TGTGCCAGCAGCCAAGATGTAGGAACGTGGGACAATGAGCAGTTCTTC. Protein: CASSQDVGTWDNEQFF.